The 30 T cell receptor beta chains below come from one sample, sequenced in a study of cytomegalovirus exposure and HLA in healthy donors. PCR involved 60 Vbeta and 13 Jbeta primers. Measured with immunoSEQ multiplex PCR; TCRdb has only the in-frame clones, and not every one. The sample contains about 94,000 clones, 75% to 80% of which appear only once. Sequencing was carried out using PBMCs. These TCRs come from a woman aged 40 to 49 in good health and CMV-seronegative.

This chain connects TRBV28 to TRBJ1-4, with 8 bases identical to TRBD1. Per the germline V gene, CDR1 is MDHEN and CDR2 is SYDVKM. This CDR3 comprises 15 residues. The ends lost 5 bases at V and 6 bases at J; junction bases unmatched: 8. The CDR3 protein is CASSVTGAGDEKLFF. The CDR3 region has the DNA TGTGCCAGCAGTGTGACAGGGGCAGGCGATGAAAAACTGTTTTTT.

This clone came up once. This sequence joins TRBV4-3 and TRBJ2-5; 8 bases align to TRBD2. The CDR3 length is 15 residues. The trim removed 2 bases at V and 5 bases at J, leaving 7 bases unmatched. The germline gives CDR1 LGHNA, CDR2 YSLEER. The CDR3 DNA is TGCGCCAGCAGCCAAAGTTGGGTAGCGGGGGAGACCCAGTACTTC. It specifies CASSQSWVAGETQYF.

The chain joins TRBV2 to TRBJ1-5; perhaps TRBD1 as D (6 bases). The CDR3 is 15 residues long. The V end lost 7 bases, the J end lost 4 bases, and 17 bases lay between the germline ends. CDR1 is SNHLY, CDR2 FYNNEI, per germline. CDR3 nucleotide sequence: TGTGCCAGCACTGAGACAGGAATAGCGAATCAGCCCCAGCATTTT. It yields the protein CASTETGIANQPQHF.

This chain uses TRBV5-4 with TRBJ2-3, with TRBD2 identical over 7 bases. This CDR3 is built from 19 residues. The J segment lost 2 bases and the V segment lost 10 bases, leaving 25 bases of the junction unmatched. Germline V CDR1 and CDR2: SGHNT, YYREEE (reference sequence). The CDR3 DNA is TGTGCCTTTGGGGCCCCACTCTCCACACAAGCGGGGCACACAGATACGCAGTATTTT. Amino acids: CAFGAPLSTQAGHTDTQYF.

The rearrangement links TRBV7-2 to TRBJ1-5, with D uncertain. The CDR3 is made up of 13 amino acids. CDR1 SGHTA and CDR2 FQGNSA come from the germline V gene. V lost 7 bases, J lost 2 bases, and 9 bases lay in between. This CDR3 reads CASTGRGNQPQHF. The CDR3 region has the DNA TGTGCCAGCACAGGTCGAGGCAATCAGCCCCAGCATTTT.

This clone was observed many times. The V and J genes are TRBV5-5 and TRBJ1-1, with 9 bases matching TRBD1. The CDR3 contains 15 residues. The germline gives CDR1 SGHKS, CDR2 YYEKEE (reference sequence). V was pared by 0 bases and J by 4 bases, with 4 bases of the junction left unmatched. The CDR3 DNA follows: TGTGCCAGCAGCTTGGCTGGACAGGGGTTCACTGAAGCTTTCTTT. As protein: CASSLAGQGFTEAFF.

The V gene is TRBV7-2, the J gene TRBJ1-5; 9 nucleotides match TRBD1. V was pared by 1 base and J by 6 bases, with 4 bases of the junction left unmatched. The germline CDR1 and CDR2 sequences are SGHTA and FQGNSA. The CDR3 consists of 15 residues. Written as DNA, the CDR3 is TGTGCCAGCAGCTTAGGGGGACAGGGTGCTCAGCCCCAGCATTTT. This translates into CASSLGGQGAQPQHF.

V usage is TRBV9 and J usage is TRBJ2-5, with 11 positions matching TRBD2. The CDR3 runs to 16 residues. The germline gives CDR1 SGDLS, CDR2 YYNGEE. Unmatched junction bases numbered 6, after V lost 0 bases and J lost 5 bases. CDR3 sequence (DNA): TGTGCCAGCAGCGTAGAACTAGCGGGGGTGGGGGAGACCCAGTACTTC. This encodes CASSVELAGVGETQYF.

This chain joins TRBV7-2 and TRBJ1-2; 7 bases match TRBD1. Looked up from germline, CDR1 is SGHTA and CDR2 is FQGNSA. V was clipped by 2 bases and J by 6 bases; unmatched bases: 9. The CDR3 is 15 amino acids. CDR3 coding DNA: TGTGCCAGCAGCTTACAACGACAGGGTGTGGATGGCTACACCTTC. It is translated as CASSLQRQGVDGYTF.

The chain recombines TRBV5-6 with TRBJ1-6; 8 nucleotides match TRBD1. Germline lookup yields CDR1 SGHDT and CDR2 YYEEEE. This CDR3 contains 15 residues. The trim removed 0 bases at V and 7 bases at J, leaving 3 bases unmatched. CDR3 amino acids: CASSLVDRGNSPLHF. CDR3 DNA sequence: TGTGCCAGCAGCTTGGTTGACAGGGGAAATTCACCCCTCCACTTT.

In the case of this clone: Other DNA sequences of this sample code for an identical CDR3. V usage is TRBV2 and J usage is TRBJ1-1, with unresolved D. CDR3 length equals 13 residues. V was shortened by 3 bases and J by 1 base, with 6 bases between the two germline ends. Germline V lookup: CDR1 SNHLY, CDR2 FYNNEI. The CDR3 spells CASSERRNTEAFF. The CDR3 DNA sequence: TGTGCCAGCAGTGAGAGGAGGAACACTGAAGCTTTCTTT.

As for this clone: Other nucleotide sequences from this sample produce the same CDR3. The chain links TRBV2 to TRBJ1-5; D not certain. V was shortened by 3 bases and J by 1 base, with 7 bases between the two germline ends. The CDR3 has 14 residues. Looked up from germline, CDR1 is SNHLY and CDR2 is FYNNEI. The CDR3 DNA sequence: TGTGCCAGCAGTGAGCGGGTGAGCAATCAGCCCCAGCATTTT. Encoded protein: CASSERVSNQPQHF.

This chain joins TRBV6-1 and TRBJ1-5; no clear D gene. This CDR3 region has 16 residues. In germline, CDR1 is MNHNS, CDR2 SASEGT. V lost 4 bases, J lost 5 bases, and 18 bases lay in between. CDR3 region: CASSAWSASDYQPQHF. The CDR3 DNA sequence: TGTGCCAGCAGTGCCTGGTCCGCCAGCGATTATCAGCCCCAGCATTTT.

The chain is built from TRBV27 and TRBJ2-3; 9 positions agree with TRBD1. CDR3 length: 14 residues. Germline V CDR1 and CDR2: MNHEY, SMNVEV (reference sequence). V lost 8 bases, J lost 4 bases, and 7 bases stayed unmatched. The CDR3 DNA follows: TGTGCCAGCGGCCGGGACAGGGCGGCAGATACGCAGTATTTT. Its translation is CASGRDRAADTQYF.

The chain combines TRBV19 with TRBJ1-3; D not resolved. Germline V gene lookup returns CDR1 LNHDA and CDR2 SQIVND (reference sequence). CDR3 size: 15 residues. Trimming stripped 3 bases from V and 2 bases from J, with 11 bases between. The CDR3 nucleotides read TGTGCCAGTAGTATGAGGGAAGGACCTGGAAACACCATATATTTT. Encoded protein: CASSMREGPGNTIYF.

This chain joins TRBV6-1 and TRBJ1-5; 7 positions agree with TRBD1. The CDR3 sequence is 14 residues long. J was trimmed by 6 bases and V by 8 bases; bases with no gene match: 10. In germline, CDR1 is MNHNS, CDR2 SASEGT. For the CDR3, the DNA is TGTGCCAGCGCAGCTTCAGGGGGTGGTCAGCCCCAGCATTTT. Amino acid sequence: CASAASGGGQPQHF.

This chain uses TRBV5-1 with TRBJ1-4, with unresolved D. CDR1 SGHRS and CDR2 YFSETQ come from the germline V gene. The CDR3 is made up of 14 amino acids. V was cut by 0 bases and J by 7 bases, with 10 bases left in between. The CDR3 DNA reads as TGCGCCAGCAGCTTGGGAGGGATCAGTGAAAAACTGTTTTTT. Translating it yields CASSLGGISEKLFF. The whole variable domain, filled in from reference TRBV5-1 and TRBJ1-4, reads KAGVTQTPRYLIKTRGQQVTLSCSPISGHRSVSWYQQTPGQGLQFLFEYFSETQRNKGNFPGRFSGRQFSNSRSEMNVSTLELGDSALYLCASSLGGISEKLFFGSGTQLSVL.

Here the CDR3 reads CASASGGGAAEQYF. The CDR3 DNA is TGTGCTAGTGCCTCGGGGGGCGGAGCCGCCGAGCAGTACTTC. V usage is TRBV12-5 and J usage is TRBJ2-5; possible D gene TRBD2, 7 bases. The J call may be wrong; the DNA end is better matched by TRBJ2-7. Germline V lookup: CDR1 LGHNT, CDR2 FRNRAP. The length of the CDR3 is 14 residues.

The chain is built from TRBV30 and TRBJ2-5; 9 nucleotides match TRBD1. Germline CDR1 reads GTSNPN; CDR2 reads SVGIG (reference sequence). The CDR3 length is 15 residues. The V gene end was trimmed by 2 bases and the J gene end by 3 bases; junction bases not matched to a gene: 7. The CDR3 sequence is CAWSLGGQGKETQYF. CDR3 DNA sequence: TGTGCCTGGAGTTTAGGGGGACAGGGCAAAGAGACCCAGTACTTC. The complete variable domain, with remaining parts taken from reference TRBV30 and TRBJ2-5, reads SQTIHQWPATLVQPVGSPLSLECTVEGTSNPNLYWYRQAAGRGLQLLFYSVGIGQISSEVPQNLSASRPQDRQFILSSKKLLLSDSGFYLCAWSLGGQGKETQYFGPGTRLLVL.

This clone was picked up a small number of times. The chain joins TRBV2 to TRBJ1-1, with TRBD1 matching over 9 bases. Looked up from germline, CDR1 is SNHLY and CDR2 is FYNNEI. This CDR3 has 14 residues. V trimming: 3 bases; J trimming: 2 bases; junction bases outside the gene matches: 1. CDR3 nucleotides: TGTGCCAGCAGTGAGGACAGGGGAAACACTGAAGCTTTCTTT. This codes for CASSEDRGNTEAFF. Filled out from reference TRBV2 and TRBJ1-1, the complete variable domain reads EPEVTQTPSHQVTQMGQEVILRCVPISNHLYFYWYRQILGQKVEFLVSFYNNEISEKSEIFDDQFSVERPDGSNFTLKIRSTKLEDSAMYFCASSEDRGNTEAFFGQGTRLTVV.

The rearrangement links TRBV28 to TRBJ1-1, with TRBD1 matching 8 bases. Trimming cost V 3 bases and J 7 bases; bases outside gene matches: 13. The V gene's germline CDR1 is MDHEN and CDR2 SYDVKM. This CDR3 region has 16 residues. Written as DNA, the CDR3 is TGTGCCAGCAGTTTCGGACAGGGTATCCCCTTGGGTGAAGCTTTCTTT. Its protein product is CASSFGQGIPLGEAFF.

This chain links TRBV7-2 with TRBJ1-2; 8 nucleotides agree with TRBD1. J was trimmed by 5 bases and V by 5 bases; bases with no gene match: 7. This CDR3 is built from 14 residues. Germline-derived CDR1 and CDR2 are SGHTA and FQGNSA. The CDR3 DNA follows: TGTGCCAGCAGCCCGACAGGGGACCTTTATGGCTACACCTTC. Its protein product is CASSPTGDLYGYTF.

J is TRBJ2-7 and V is TRBV6-1; no reliable D call. This CDR3 comprises 13 residues. Germline V lookup: CDR1 MNHNS, CDR2 SASEGT. V dropped 0 bases and J dropped 3 bases, with 6 bases sitting between them. In DNA, the CDR3 is TGTGCCAGCAGTGAAGCGCGAGGCTACGAGCAGTACTTC. Translation gives CASSEARGYEQYF.

V and J are TRBV7-8 and TRBJ1-4; perhaps TRBD1 as D (6 bases). This CDR3 comprises 14 residues. CDR1 SGHVS and CDR2 FQNEAQ come from the germline V gene. V dropped 5 bases and J dropped 3 bases, with 10 bases sitting between them. CDR3 protein: CASSAGVANEKLFF. For the CDR3, the DNA is TGTGCCAGCAGCGCAGGGGTGGCTAATGAAAAACTGTTTTTT.

The J gene is TRBJ1-3, the V gene TRBV29-1; TRBD1 aligns across 10 bases. The J call is doubtful: the DNA matches TRBJ2-2 better. Germline V gene sequence: CDR1 SQVTM, CDR2 ANQGSEA. The CDR3 loop spans 16 amino acids. The CDR3 region is CSVEWGQGLHTGELFF. For the CDR3, the DNA is TGCAGCGTTGAATGGGGACAGGGGTTGCACACCGGGGAGCTGTTTTTT.

This clone came up a few times. This chain links TRBV29-1 with TRBJ2-1, with 13 bases fitting TRBD2. Germline-derived CDR1 and CDR2 are SQVTM and ANQGSEA. Unmatched junction bases numbered 14, after V lost 4 bases and J lost 8 bases. The CDR3 extends over 17 amino acids. CDR3 sequence (DNA): TGCAGCGTTGCCCCTAAAACGTGGACTAGCGGGGGTTATGAGCAGTTCTTC. Protein: CSVAPKTWTSGGYEQFF.

The rearrangement joins TRBV6-6 to TRBJ1-2, with 9 bases fitting TRBD1. Looked up from germline, CDR1 is MNHNY and CDR2 is SVGAGI (reference sequence). The CDR3 runs 15 residues. The trim removed 5 bases at V and 6 bases at J, leaving 10 bases unmatched. The CDR3 sequence: CASSAPGTGFDGYTF. Written as DNA, the CDR3 is TGTGCCAGCAGTGCCCCCGGGACAGGGTTCGATGGCTACACCTTC.

The chain has TRBV7-9 and TRBJ1-1; D is unresolved. Germline V gene lookup returns CDR1 SEHNR and CDR2 FQNEAQ (reference sequence). Deletions cut 5 bases from V and 1 base from J, with 11 bases between. The CDR3 totals 14 residues. The CDR3 DNA follows: TGTGCCAGCAGCCACTTTACAGAGAACACTGAAGCTTTCTTT. It encodes CASSHFTENTEAFF. The variable domain in full, completed from reference TRBV7-9 and TRBJ1-1, reads DTGVSQNPRHKITKRGQNVTFRCDPISEHNRLYWYRQTLGQGPEFLTYFQNEAQLEKSRLLSDRFSAERPKGSFSTLEIQRTEQGDSAMYLCASSHFTENTEAFFGQGTRLTVV.

This clone was seen a single time. The gene calls are TRBV30 and TRBJ2-5; TRBD2 matches 8 bases. Germline V gives CDR1 GTSNPN, CDR2 SVGIG (reference sequence). The CDR3 sequence is 14 residues long. The junction had 7 bases not matched to a gene; V was cut back by 6 bases and J by 1 base. The CDR3 DNA sequence: TGTGCCTGCTTCCGGGGGGGTTTCCAAGAGACCCAGTACTTC. It encodes CACFRGGFQETQYF.

The chain couples TRBV2 to TRBJ2-7; D call uncertain. Trimming stripped 6 bases from V and 3 bases from J, with 6 bases between. The V gene's germline CDR1 is SNHLY and CDR2 FYNNEI. CDR3 length: 11 residues. The CDR3 DNA follows: TGTGCCAGCAGGAACAACTACGAGCAGTACTTC. Encoded protein: CASRNNYEQYF. The full variable domain, with the rest looked up from reference TRBV2 and TRBJ2-7, is EPEVTQTPSHQVTQMGQEVILRCVPISNHLYFYWYRQILGQKVEFLVSFYNNEISEKSEIFDDQFSVERPDGSNFTLKIRSTKLEDSAMYFCASRNNYEQYFGPGTRLTVT.